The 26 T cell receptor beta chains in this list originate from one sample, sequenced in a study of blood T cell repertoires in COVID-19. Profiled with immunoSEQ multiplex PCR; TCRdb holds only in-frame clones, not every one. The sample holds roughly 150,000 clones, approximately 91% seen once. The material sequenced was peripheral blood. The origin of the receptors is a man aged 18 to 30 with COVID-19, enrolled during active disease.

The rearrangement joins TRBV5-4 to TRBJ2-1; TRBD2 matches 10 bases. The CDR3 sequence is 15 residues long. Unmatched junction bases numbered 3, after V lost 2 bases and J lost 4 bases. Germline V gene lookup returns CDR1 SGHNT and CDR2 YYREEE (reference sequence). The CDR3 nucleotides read TGTGCCAGCAGCTTCCCTAGCGGGAGATACAATGAGCAGTTCTTC. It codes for CASSFPSGRYNEQFF.

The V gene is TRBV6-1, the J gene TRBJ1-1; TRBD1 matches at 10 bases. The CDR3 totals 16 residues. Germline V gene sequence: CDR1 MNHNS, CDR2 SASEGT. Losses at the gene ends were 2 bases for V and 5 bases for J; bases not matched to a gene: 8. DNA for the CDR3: TGTGCCAGCAGTGAAAGGGGGACAGGGGCGATTACTGAAGCTTTCTTT. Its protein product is CASSERGTGAITEAFF.

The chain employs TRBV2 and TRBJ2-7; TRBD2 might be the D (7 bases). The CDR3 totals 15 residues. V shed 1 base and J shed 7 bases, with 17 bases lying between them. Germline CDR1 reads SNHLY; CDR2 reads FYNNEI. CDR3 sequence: CASSEVVRGGEEQYF. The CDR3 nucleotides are TGTGCCAGCAGTGAAGTCGTTAGAGGGGGGGAAGAGCAGTACTTC.

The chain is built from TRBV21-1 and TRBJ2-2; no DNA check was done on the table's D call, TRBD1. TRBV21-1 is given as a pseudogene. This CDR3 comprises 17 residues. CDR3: CASSKQDRRQDTGELFF. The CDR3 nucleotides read TGTGCCAGCAGCAAGCAGGACAGACGGCAGGACACCGGGGAGCTGTTTTTT.

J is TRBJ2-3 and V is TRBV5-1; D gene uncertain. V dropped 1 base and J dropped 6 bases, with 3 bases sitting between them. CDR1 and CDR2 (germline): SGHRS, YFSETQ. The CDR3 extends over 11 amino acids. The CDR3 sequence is CASSLSDTQYF. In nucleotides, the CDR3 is TGCGCCAGCAGCTTGTCGGATACGCAGTATTTT.

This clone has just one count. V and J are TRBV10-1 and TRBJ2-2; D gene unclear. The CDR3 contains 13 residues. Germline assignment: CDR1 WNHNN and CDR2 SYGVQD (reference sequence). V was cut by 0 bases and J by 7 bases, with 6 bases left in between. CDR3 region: CASSESLSGELFF. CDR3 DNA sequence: TGCGCCAGCAGTGAGTCGCTAAGCGGGGAGCTGTTTTTT.

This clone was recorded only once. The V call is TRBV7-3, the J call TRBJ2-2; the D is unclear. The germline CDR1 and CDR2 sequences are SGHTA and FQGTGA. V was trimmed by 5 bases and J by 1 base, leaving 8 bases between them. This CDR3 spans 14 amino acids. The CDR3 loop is CASSLHRNTGELFF. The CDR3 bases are TGTGCCAGCAGCCTCCACAGGAACACCGGGGAGCTGTTTTTT. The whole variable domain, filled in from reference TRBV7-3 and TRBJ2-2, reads GAGVSQTPSNKVTEKGKYVELRCDPISGHTALYWYRQSLGQGPEFLIYFQGTGAADDSGLPNDRFFAVRPEGSVSTLKIQRTERGDSAVYLCASSLHRNTGELFFGEGSRLTVL.

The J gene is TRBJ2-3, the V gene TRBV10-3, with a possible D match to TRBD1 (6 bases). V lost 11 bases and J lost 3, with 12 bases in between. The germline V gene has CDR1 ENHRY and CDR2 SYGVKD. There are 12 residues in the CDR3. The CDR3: CASRQETDTQYF. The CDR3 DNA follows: TGTGCCTCTCGACAGGAAACAGATACGCAGTATTTT.

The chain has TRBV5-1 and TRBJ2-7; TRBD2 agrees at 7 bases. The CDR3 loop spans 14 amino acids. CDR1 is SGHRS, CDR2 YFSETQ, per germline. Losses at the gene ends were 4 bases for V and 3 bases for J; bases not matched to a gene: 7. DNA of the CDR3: TGCGCCAGCAGCCTGACGACTAGCTACTACGAGCAGTACTTC. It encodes CASSLTTSYYEQYF.

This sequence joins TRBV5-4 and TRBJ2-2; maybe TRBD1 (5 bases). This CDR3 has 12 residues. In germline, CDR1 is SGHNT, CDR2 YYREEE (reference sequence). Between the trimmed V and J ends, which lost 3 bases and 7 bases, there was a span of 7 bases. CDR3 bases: TGTGCCAGCAGCTCAGGGATCGGGGAGCTGTTTTTT. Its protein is CASSSGIGELFF.

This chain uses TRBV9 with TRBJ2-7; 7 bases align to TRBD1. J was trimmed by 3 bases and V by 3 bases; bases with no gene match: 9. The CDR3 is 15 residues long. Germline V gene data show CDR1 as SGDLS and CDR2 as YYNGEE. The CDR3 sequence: CASSEYAGTDYEQYF. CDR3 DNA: TGTGCCAGCAGCGAATACGCCGGGACAGACTACGAGCAGTACTTC.

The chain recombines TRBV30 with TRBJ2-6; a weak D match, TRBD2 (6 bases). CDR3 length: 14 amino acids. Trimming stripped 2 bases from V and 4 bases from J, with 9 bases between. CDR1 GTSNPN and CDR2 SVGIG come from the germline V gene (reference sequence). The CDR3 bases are TGTGCCTGGAGTCGGGGGAAAGGGGCCAACGTCCTGACTTTC. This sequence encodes CAWSRGKGANVLTF.

The CDR3 region has the DNA TGTGCCAGTAGTATAGAGGGCCCCTCCTACAATGAGCAGTTCTTC. Translated, it gives CASSIEGPSYNEQFF. The rearrangement links TRBV19 to TRBJ2-1; D is unresolved. Germline V gene lookup returns CDR1 LNHDA and CDR2 SQIVND (reference sequence). Trimming took 0 bases from V and 0 from J, leaving 6 bases between them. This CDR3 is 15 amino acids long.

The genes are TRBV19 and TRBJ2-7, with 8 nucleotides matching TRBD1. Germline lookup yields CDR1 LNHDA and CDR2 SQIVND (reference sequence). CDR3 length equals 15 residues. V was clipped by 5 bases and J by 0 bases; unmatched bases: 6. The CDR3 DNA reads TGTGCCAGTAGTCCAGGGGGCGGATTCTCCTACGAGCAGTACTTC. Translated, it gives CASSPGGGFSYEQYF.

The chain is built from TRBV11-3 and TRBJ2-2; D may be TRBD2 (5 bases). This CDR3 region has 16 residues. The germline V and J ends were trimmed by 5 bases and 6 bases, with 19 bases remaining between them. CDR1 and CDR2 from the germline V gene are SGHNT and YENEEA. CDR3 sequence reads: CASSPRGGLGAGELFF. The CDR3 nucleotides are TGTGCCAGCAGCCCTCGAGGCGGGCTTGGGGCCGGGGAGCTGTTTTTT.

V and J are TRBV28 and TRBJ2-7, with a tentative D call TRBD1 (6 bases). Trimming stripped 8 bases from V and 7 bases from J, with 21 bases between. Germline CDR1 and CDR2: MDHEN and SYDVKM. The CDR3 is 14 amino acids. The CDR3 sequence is CASSPPDSIREQYF. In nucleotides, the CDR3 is TGTGCCAGCTCGCCCCCGGACAGCATCCGGGAGCAGTACTTC.

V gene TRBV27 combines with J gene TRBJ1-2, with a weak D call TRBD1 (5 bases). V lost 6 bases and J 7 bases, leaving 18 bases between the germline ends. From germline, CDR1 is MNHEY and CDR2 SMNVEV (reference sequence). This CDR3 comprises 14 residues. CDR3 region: CASSLVAGQGGYTF. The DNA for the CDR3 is TGTGCCAGCAGCTTAGTAGCAGGCCAGGGTGGCTACACCTTC.

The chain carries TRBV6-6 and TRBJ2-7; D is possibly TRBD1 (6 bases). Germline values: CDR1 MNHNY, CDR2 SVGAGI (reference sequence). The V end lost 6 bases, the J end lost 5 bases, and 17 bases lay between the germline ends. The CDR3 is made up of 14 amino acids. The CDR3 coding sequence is TGTGCCAGCAGACTTGGACAGCTCCCTAACGAGCAGTACTTC. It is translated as CASRLGQLPNEQYF.

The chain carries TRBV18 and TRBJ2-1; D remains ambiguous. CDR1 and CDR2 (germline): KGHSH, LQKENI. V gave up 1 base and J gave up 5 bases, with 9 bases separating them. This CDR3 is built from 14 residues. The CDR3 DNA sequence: TGTGCCAGCTCACCACTTAATGTAAACAATGAGCAGTTCTTC. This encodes CASSPLNVNNEQFF.

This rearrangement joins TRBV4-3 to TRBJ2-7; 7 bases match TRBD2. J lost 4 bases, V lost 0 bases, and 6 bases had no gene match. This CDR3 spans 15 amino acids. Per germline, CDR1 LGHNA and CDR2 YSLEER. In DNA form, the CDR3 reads TGCGCCAGCAGCCAAGATATCGCTAGCGGTTACGAGCAGTACTTC. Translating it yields CASSQDIASGYEQYF.

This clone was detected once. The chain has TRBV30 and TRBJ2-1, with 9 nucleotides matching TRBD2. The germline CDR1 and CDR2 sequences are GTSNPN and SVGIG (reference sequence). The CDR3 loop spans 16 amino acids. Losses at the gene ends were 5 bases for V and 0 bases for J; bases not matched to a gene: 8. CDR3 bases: TGTGCCTGGTCGACCCTTAGCGGGAGCTCCTACAATGAGCAGTTCTTC. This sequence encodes CAWSTLSGSSYNEQFF.

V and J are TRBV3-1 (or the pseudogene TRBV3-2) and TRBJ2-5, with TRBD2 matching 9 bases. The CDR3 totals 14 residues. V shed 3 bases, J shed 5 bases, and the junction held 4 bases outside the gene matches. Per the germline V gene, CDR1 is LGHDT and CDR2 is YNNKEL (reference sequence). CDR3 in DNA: TGTGCCAGCAGCCAGTTTAGCGGGAGCGAGACCCAGTACTTC. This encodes CASSQFSGSETQYF.

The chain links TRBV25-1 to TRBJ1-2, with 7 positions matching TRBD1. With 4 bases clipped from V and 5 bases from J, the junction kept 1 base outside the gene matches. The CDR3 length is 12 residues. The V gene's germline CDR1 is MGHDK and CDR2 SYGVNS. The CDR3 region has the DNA TGTGCCAGCAGTGTGACAGGGTATGGCTACACCTTC. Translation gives CASSVTGYGYTF.

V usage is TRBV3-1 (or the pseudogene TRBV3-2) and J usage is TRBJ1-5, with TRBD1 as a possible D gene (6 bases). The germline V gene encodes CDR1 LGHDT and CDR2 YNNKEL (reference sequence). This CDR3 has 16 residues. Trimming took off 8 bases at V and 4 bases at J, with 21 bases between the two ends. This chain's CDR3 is CASHPLQGPENQPQHF. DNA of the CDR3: TGTGCCAGCCACCCTCTCCAGGGGCCAGAAAATCAGCCCCAGCATTTT.

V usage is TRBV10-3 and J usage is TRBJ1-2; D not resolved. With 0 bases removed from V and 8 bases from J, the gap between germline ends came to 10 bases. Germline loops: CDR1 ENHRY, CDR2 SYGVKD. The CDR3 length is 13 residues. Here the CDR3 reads CAISESREVGYTF. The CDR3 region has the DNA TGTGCCATCAGTGAGTCGAGGGAGGTCGGCTACACCTTC.

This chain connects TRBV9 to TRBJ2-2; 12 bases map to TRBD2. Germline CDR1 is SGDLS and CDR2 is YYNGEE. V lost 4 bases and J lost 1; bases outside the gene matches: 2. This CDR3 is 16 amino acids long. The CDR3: CASSPTSGGNTGELFF. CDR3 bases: TGTGCCAGCAGCCCGACTAGCGGGGGGAACACCGGGGAGCTGTTTTTT.